These 15 T cell receptor beta chains were all obtained from the same sample, sequenced in a study of identical twins. One entry per CDR3 protein, called by TCRdb with MiXCR from the 5' RACE reads. The repertoire holds a few hundred thousand distinct CDR3 sequences, around 18% seen once, with around 10% in the top ten. Sequenced sample: naive T cells sorted from blood. The receptors originated from a man aged 45 to 65 in good health.

This clonotype has a count of ten or more. This chain joins TRBV12-3 or TRBV12-4 and TRBJ2-3; D gene unclear. V lost 5 bases and J 4 bases, leaving 13 bases between the germline ends. The CDR3 runs 14 residues. CDR3 amino acids: CASSPMWVADTQYF. The CDR3 bases are TGTGCCAGCAGTCCCATGTGGGTTGCAGATACGCAGTATTTT.

This clonotype was seen a handful of times. The J gene is TRBJ2-5, the V gene TRBV29-1, with a tentative D call TRBD2 (6 bases). The V gene lost 6 bases and the J gene lost 2 bases, with 13 bases spanning the gap. The CDR3 runs 13 residues. Germline V gene lookup returns CDR1 SQVTM and CDR2 ANQGSEA. The CDR3 nucleotides are TGCAGCGTAGCCGAGGGGAGGCAAGAGACCCAGTACTTC. This codes for CSVAEGRQETQYF.

In this sample, this clonotype turned up a few times. The V and J genes are TRBV12-3 or TRBV12-4 and TRBJ1-2; D is uncertain. The CDR3 sequence is 13 residues long. Trimming shortened V by 4 bases and J by 4 bases, and 10 bases separated the two germline ends. The CDR3 DNA sequence: TGTGCCAGCAGTTGGGCCAGACTCTATGGCTACACCTTC. It codes for CASSWARLYGYTF.

This clonotype turned up a few times. The chain combines TRBV10-2 with TRBJ1-1; D remains unclear. Germline CDR1 and CDR2: WSHSY and SAAADI. The length of the CDR3 is 12 residues. The V gene lost 4 bases and the J gene lost 4 bases, with 7 bases spanning the gap. The CDR3 loop reads CASSGRFTEAFF. The CDR3 DNA reads as TGCGCCAGCAGTGGAAGGTTCACTGAAGCTTTCTTT.

The chain combines TRBV7-2 with TRBJ1-5; perhaps TRBD1 as D (6 bases). The germline V gene encodes CDR1 SGHTA and CDR2 FQGNSA. CDR3 length: 15 residues. The germline V and J ends were trimmed by 3 bases and 3 bases, with 12 bases remaining between them. CDR3 protein: CASSLTGQTNQPQHF. The CDR3 DNA follows: TGTGCCAGCAGCTTGACGGGACAAACCAATCAGCCCCAGCATTTT.

This clonotype was seen repeatedly, ten times or more. The rearrangement links TRBV25-1 to TRBJ2-1, with TRBD2 matching over 9 bases. V trimming: 2 bases; J trimming: 7 bases; junction bases outside the gene matches: 9. CDR1 and CDR2 (germline): MGHDK, SYGVNS. The CDR3 loop spans 16 amino acids. CDR3 protein: CASSEGRRGGRNEQFF. The CDR3 DNA reads as TGTGCCAGCAGTGAAGGCCGGCGGGGGGGCAGAAATGAGCAGTTCTTC.

As DNA, the CDR3 is TGTGCCAGCTCACCAATCACGGGAATCCAAGAGACCCAGTACTTC. Its translation is CASSPITGIQETQYF. This chain uses TRBV18 with TRBJ2-5, with a tentative D call TRBD2 (5 bases). Germline V CDR1 and CDR2: KGHSH, LQKENI. The CDR3 is 15 amino acids. With 2 bases removed from V and 1 base from J, the gap between germline ends came to 11 bases.

The CDR3: CASSPPWGQVNTGELFF. Here the CDR3 DNA reads TGTGCCAGCAGTCCACCCTGGGGACAGGTGAACACCGGGGAGCTGTTTTTT. The chain employs TRBV12-3 or TRBV12-4 and TRBJ2-2; TRBD1 matches 8 bases. This CDR3 is 17 amino acids long. Trimming removed 5 bases from V and 1 base from J; junction bases left unmatched: 9.

This chain joins TRBV20-1 and TRBJ2-5; 7 bases fit TRBD2. With 8 bases clipped from V and 7 bases from J, the junction kept 10 bases outside the gene matches. The germline V gene encodes CDR1 DFQATT and CDR2 SNEGSKA (reference sequence). CDR3 size: 12 residues. The CDR3 is CSRTGLAGTQYF. DNA for the CDR3: TGCAGTAGGACTGGATTAGCGGGGACCCAGTACTTC.

This clonotype has at least ten counts. The V gene is TRBV6-1, the J gene TRBJ1-1; D is unclear. Germline CDR1 reads MNHNS; CDR2 reads SASEGT. This CDR3 has 15 residues. The ends were cut back, 6 bases at V and 0 bases at J, with 14 bases in the middle. CDR3 nucleotides: TGTGCCAGCAGCTTGAGCGACGGAATGAACACTGAAGCTTTCTTT. This gives the protein CASSLSDGMNTEAFF.

V gene TRBV5-1 combines with J gene TRBJ2-5; D not resolved. There are 13 residues in the CDR3. The germline V and J ends were trimmed by 4 bases and 2 bases, with 9 bases remaining between them. Germline CDR1 and CDR2: SGHRS and YFSETQ. CDR3 region: CASSLTQQETQYF. CDR3 bases: TGCGCCAGCAGCCTGACACAGCAAGAGACCCAGTACTTC.

This clonotype was seen repeatedly, ten times or more. The V gene is TRBV11-2, the J gene TRBJ2-1; 7 nucleotides align to TRBD1. With V trimmed by 6 bases and J by 8 bases, 13 bases remained unmatched. Germline V gene data show CDR1 as SGHAT and CDR2 as FQNNGV. The CDR3 is 15 residues long. The CDR3 sequence is CASRGVARGSHEQFF. CDR3 DNA: TGTGCCAGCAGAGGGGTGGCCAGGGGGTCCCATGAGCAGTTCTTC.

This sequence joins TRBV3-1 and TRBJ2-7; TRBD1 matches at 8 bases. The CDR3 length is 15 residues. CDR1 LGHDT and CDR2 YNNKEL come from the germline V gene (reference sequence). J lost 4 bases, V lost 2 bases, and 7 bases had no gene match. DNA for the CDR3: TGTGCCAGCAGCCAACCCGGGACAGGAAAATACGAGCAGTACTTC. The encoded protein is CASSQPGTGKYEQYF.

The J gene is TRBJ2-3, the V gene TRBV5-3, with 8 bases fitting TRBD2. TRBV5-3 is an open reading frame, and its role is uncertain. The V and J ends lost 6 bases and 4 bases, in that order; junction bases with no gene match: 22. The CDR3 loop spans 19 amino acids. CDR3 coding DNA: TGTGCCAGAACAACATTGGCTGCCCGTGGCGGGACTAGTGCAGATACGCAGTATTTT. It yields the protein CARTTLAARGGTSADTQYF.

V usage is TRBV6-1 and J usage is TRBJ1-1; tentative D call: TRBD1 (6 bases). Trimming left V 3 bases short and J 5 bases short, with 10 bases between. The CDR3 is made up of 13 amino acids. Looked up from germline, CDR1 is MNHNS and CDR2 is SASEGT. The CDR3 sequence is CASSEGALTEAFF. The CDR3 DNA sequence: TGTGCCAGCAGTGAGGGGGCGTTAACTGAAGCTTTCTTT.